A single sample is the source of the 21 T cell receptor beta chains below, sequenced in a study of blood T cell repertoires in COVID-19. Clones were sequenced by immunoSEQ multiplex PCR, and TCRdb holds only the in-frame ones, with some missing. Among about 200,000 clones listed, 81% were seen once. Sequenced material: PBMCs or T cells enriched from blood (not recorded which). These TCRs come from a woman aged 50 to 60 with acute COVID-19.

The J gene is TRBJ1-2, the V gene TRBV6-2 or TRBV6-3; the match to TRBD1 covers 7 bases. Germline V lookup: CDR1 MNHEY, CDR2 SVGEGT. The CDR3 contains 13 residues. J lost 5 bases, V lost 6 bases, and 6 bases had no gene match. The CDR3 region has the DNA TGTGCCAGCAGCCCTACAGGGGAGTATGGCTACACCTTC. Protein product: CASSPTGEYGYTF.

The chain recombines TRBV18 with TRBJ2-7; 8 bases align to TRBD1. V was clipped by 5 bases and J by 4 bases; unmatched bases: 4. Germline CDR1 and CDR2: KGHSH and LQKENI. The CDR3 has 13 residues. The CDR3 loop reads CASSAGGEYEQYF. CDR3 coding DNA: TGTGCCAGCTCAGCAGGGGGCGAGTACGAGCAGTACTTC.

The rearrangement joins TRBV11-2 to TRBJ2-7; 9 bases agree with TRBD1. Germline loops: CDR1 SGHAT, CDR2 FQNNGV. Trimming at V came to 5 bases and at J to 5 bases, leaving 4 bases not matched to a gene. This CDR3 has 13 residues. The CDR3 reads CASSQDRGHEQYF. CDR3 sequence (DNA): TGTGCCAGCAGCCAGGACAGGGGCCACGAGCAGTACTTC.

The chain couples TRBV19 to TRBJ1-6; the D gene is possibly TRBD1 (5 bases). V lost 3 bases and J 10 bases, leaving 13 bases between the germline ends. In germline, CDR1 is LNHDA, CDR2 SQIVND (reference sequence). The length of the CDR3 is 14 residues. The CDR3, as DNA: TGTGCCAGTAGTATTGGAGGGACTGGGTCACCCCTCCACTTT. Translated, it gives CASSIGGTGSPLHF.

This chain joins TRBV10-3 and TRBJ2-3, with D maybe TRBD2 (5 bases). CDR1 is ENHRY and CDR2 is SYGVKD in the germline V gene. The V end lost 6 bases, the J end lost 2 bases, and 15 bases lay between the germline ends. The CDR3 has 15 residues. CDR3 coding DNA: TGTGCCATCAGCGGAGGCGGCATATACACAGATACGCAGTATTTT. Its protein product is CAISGGGIYTDTQYF.

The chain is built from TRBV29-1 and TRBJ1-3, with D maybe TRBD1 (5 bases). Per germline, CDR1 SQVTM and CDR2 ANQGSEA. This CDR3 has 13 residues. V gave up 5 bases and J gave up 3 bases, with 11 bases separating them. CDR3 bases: TGCAGCGTTTACGACAGAAATGGAAACACCATATATTTT. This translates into CSVYDRNGNTIYF.

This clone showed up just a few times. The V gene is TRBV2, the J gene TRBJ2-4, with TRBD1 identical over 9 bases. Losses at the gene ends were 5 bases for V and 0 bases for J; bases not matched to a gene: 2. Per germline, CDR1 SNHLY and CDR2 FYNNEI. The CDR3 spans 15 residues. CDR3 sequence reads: CASSKDRGAKNIQYF. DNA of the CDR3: TGTGCCAGCAGTAAGGACAGGGGAGCCAAAAACATTCAGTACTTC.

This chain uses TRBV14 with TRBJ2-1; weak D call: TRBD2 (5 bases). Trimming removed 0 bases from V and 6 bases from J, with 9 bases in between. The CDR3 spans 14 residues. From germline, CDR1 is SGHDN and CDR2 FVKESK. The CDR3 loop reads CASSQDKRGNEQFF. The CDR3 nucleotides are TGTGCCAGCAGCCAAGATAAACGGGGCAATGAGCAGTTCTTC.

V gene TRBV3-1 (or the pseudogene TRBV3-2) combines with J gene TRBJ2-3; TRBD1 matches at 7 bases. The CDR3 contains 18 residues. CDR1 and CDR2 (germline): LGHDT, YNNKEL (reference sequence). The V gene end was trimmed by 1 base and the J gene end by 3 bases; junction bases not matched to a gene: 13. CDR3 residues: CASSQGTGDRERTDTQYF. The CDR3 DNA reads TGTGCCAGCAGCCAAGGAACGGGCGACAGGGAGCGGACAGATACGCAGTATTTT.

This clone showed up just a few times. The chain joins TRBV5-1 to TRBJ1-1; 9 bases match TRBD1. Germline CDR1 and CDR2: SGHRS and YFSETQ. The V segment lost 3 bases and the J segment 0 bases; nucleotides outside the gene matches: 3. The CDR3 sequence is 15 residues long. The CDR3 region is CASSSGTGLNTEAFF. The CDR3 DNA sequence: TGCGCCAGCAGCTCAGGGACAGGGTTGAACACTGAAGCTTTCTTT.

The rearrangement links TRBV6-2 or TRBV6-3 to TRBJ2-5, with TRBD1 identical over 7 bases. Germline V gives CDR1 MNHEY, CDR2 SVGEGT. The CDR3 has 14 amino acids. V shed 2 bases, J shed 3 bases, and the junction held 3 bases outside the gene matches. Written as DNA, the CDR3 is TGTGCCAGCAGTTACATTCAGGGGGAAGAGACCCAGTACTTC. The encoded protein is CASSYIQGEETQYF.

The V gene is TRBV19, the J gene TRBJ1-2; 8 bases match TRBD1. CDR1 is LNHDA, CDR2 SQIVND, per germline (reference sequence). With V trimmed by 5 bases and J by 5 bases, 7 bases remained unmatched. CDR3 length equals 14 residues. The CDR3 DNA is TGTGCCAGTAGTGCGAGACAGGGGTGGTATGGCTACACCTTC. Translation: CASSARQGWYGYTF.

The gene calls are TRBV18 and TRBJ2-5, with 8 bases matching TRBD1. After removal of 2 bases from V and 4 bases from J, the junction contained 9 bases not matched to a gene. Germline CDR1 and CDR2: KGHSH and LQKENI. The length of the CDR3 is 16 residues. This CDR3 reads CASSPVGRGRGETQYF. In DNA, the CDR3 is TGTGCCAGCTCACCAGTAGGCAGGGGGCGAGGAGAGACCCAGTACTTC.

The DNA of the CDR3 is TGTGCCAGCAGCTTAGATCCCCTAGCGGGGTACAATGAGCAGTTCTTC. The encoded protein is CASSLDPLAGYNEQFF. The chain employs TRBV11-3 and TRBJ2-1; 9 bases are a match to TRBD2. V was pared by 0 bases and J by 4 bases, with 4 bases of the junction left unmatched. The CDR3 is 16 amino acids. CDR1 and CDR2 (germline): SGHNT, YENEEA.

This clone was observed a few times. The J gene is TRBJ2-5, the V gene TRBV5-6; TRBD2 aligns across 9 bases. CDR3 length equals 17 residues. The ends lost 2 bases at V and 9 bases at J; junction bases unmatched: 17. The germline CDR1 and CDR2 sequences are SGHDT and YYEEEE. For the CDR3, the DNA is TGTGCCAGCAGCTTTACATTTTGGCGGGAGGGGGATGGGCCCCAGTACTTC. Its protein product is CASSFTFWREGDGPQYF.

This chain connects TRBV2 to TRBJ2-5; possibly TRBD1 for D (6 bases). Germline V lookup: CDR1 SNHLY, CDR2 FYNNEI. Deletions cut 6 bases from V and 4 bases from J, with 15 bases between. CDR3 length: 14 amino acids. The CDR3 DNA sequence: TGTGCCAGCAGCTCACAGGGTGTTCCAGAGACCCAGTACTTC. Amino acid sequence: CASSSQGVPETQYF.

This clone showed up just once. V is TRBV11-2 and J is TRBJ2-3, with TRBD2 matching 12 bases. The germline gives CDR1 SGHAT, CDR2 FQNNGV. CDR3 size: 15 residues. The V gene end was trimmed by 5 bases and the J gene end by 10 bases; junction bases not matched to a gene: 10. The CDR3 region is CASSQTSGGPQAQYF. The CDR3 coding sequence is TGTGCCAGCAGCCAAACTAGCGGGGGGCCACAAGCGCAGTATTTT.

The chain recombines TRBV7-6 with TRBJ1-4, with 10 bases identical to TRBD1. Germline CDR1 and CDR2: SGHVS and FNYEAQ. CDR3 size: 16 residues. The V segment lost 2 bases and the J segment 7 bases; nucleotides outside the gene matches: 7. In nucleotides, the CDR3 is TGTGCCAGCAGCTTACTGTCGGGACAGGGGACTGAAAAACTGTTTTTT. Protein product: CASSLLSGQGTEKLFF. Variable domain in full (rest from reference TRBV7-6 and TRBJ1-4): GAGVSQSPRYKVTKRGQDVALRCDPISGHVSLYWYRQALGQGPEFLTYFNYEAQQDKSGLPNDRFSAERPEGSISTLTIQRTEQRDSAMYRCASSLLSGQGTEKLFFGSGTQLSVL.

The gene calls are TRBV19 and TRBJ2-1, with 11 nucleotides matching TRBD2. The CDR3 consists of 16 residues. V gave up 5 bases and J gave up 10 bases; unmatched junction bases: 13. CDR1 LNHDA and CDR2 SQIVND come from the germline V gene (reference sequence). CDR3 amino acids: CASSSRRTSGSGEQFF. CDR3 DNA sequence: TGTGCCAGTAGTTCCCGGCGGACTAGCGGGTCGGGGGAGCAGTTCTTC.

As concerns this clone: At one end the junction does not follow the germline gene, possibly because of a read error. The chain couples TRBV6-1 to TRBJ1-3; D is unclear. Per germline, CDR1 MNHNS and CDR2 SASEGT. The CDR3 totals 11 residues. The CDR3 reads CASSEIGQVQF. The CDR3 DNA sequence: TGTGCCAGCAGTGAAATTGGCCAGGTCCAGTTT.

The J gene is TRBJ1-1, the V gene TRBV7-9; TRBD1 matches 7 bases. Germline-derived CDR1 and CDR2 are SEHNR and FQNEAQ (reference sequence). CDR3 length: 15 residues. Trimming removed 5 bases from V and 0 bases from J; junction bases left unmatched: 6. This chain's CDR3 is CASSRLGQMNTEAFF. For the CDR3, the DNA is TGTGCCAGCAGCAGATTGGGACAGATGAACACTGAAGCTTTCTTT.